This entry lists 27 T cell receptor beta chains sequenced from one sample in a study of cytomegalovirus exposure and HLA in healthy donors. This table comes from immunoSEQ multiplex PCR, and its TCRdb copy is limited to in-frame clones, with some not included. The repertoire has roughly 300,000 clones, roughly 88% of them found once; the top ten carry 0.7% to 0.85%. Sequenced: PBMCs. The source is a young woman in good health and CMV-seronegative.

The chain employs TRBV28 and TRBJ2-1; 8 bases are shared with TRBD2. Trimming cost V 5 bases and J 2 bases; bases outside gene matches: 14. CDR3 size: 18 residues. Germline CDR1 is MDHEN and CDR2 is SYDVKM. The CDR3 reads CASSIAAFGAGAYNEQFF. Written as DNA, the CDR3 is TGTGCCAGCAGTATCGCTGCGTTCGGAGCGGGAGCCTACAATGAGCAGTTCTTC.

The chain joins TRBV4-2 to TRBJ2-1; a possible D gene is TRBD2 (6 bases). The CDR3 is 17 amino acids. Germline lookup yields CDR1 LGHNA and CDR2 YNFKEQ. V was shortened by 0 bases and J by 8 bases, with 20 bases between the two germline ends. The DNA for the CDR3 is TGTGCCAGCAGCCAAGATCCCCCTAGCGACGAAAGGGATGAGCAGTTCTTC. Its translation: CASSQDPPSDERDEQFF.

The chain combines TRBV5-4 with TRBJ2-5, with 10 bases identical to TRBD2. The CDR3 totals 17 residues. Germline V lookup: CDR1 SGHNT, CDR2 YYREEE (reference sequence). Losses at the gene ends were 5 bases for V and 0 bases for J; bases not matched to a gene: 10. Here the CDR3 DNA reads TGTGCCAGCAGGTCCGGGACTAGCGAGAGGAACCAAGAGACCCAGTACTTC. Translating it yields CASRSGTSERNQETQYF.

The chain has TRBV4-3 and TRBJ2-3; tentatively, D is TRBD1 (5 bases). Per the germline V gene, CDR1 is LGHNA and CDR2 is YSLEER. The V gene lost 1 base and the J gene lost 0 bases, with 11 bases spanning the gap. CDR3 length: 16 residues. CDR3 region: CASSQVQAISTDTQYF. CDR3 DNA: TGCGCCAGCAGCCAAGTACAGGCCATTAGCACAGATACGCAGTATTTT.

The chain couples TRBV10-3 to TRBJ2-5; TRBD2 matches 7 bases. This CDR3 region has 14 residues. Germline CDR1 ENHRY, CDR2 SYGVKD. The junction had 8 bases not matched to a gene; V was cut back by 8 bases and J by 2 bases. The CDR3 region is CAISGGSLQETQYF. For the CDR3, the DNA is TGTGCCATCTCGGGCGGGAGTCTTCAAGAGACCCAGTACTTC.

The rearrangement uses TRBV4-2 and TRBJ2-1; D remains ambiguous. CDR1 and CDR2 (germline): LGHNA, YNFKEQ. The CDR3 runs 15 residues. The V gene lost 2 bases and the J gene lost 2 bases, with 10 bases spanning the gap. The CDR3: CASSQTAGTYNEQFF. The CDR3 DNA is TGTGCCAGCAGCCAAACAGCCGGCACCTACAATGAGCAGTTCTTC.

The J gene is TRBJ1-2, the V gene TRBV5-1, with a possible D match to TRBD1 (5 bases). The V and J ends lost 0 bases and 3 bases respectively, with 18 bases between them. Germline V CDR1 and CDR2: SGHRS, YFSETQ. This CDR3 has 17 residues. The CDR3 sequence: CASSLVGASRRDYGYTF. The DNA of the CDR3 is TGCGCCAGCAGCTTGGTTGGGGCGAGCCGCCGGGACTATGGCTACACCTTC.

The chain couples TRBV5-5 to TRBJ2-7, with a possible D match to TRBD2 (5 bases). This CDR3 comprises 14 residues. With 5 bases removed from V and 2 bases from J, the gap between germline ends came to 14 bases. Germline CDR1 SGHKS, CDR2 YYEKEE (reference sequence). CDR3: CASSTFSGTYEQYF. The CDR3 nucleotides read TGTGCCAGCAGTACCTTTTCGGGAACCTACGAGCAGTACTTC.

The chain joins TRBV15 to TRBJ1-4, with unresolved D. The CDR3 spans 14 residues. Germline values: CDR1 LNHNV, CDR2 YYDKDF (reference sequence). V gave up 3 bases and J gave up 8 bases, with 13 bases separating them. The CDR3 loop reads CATSRGTNDEKLFF. CDR3 sequence (DNA): TGTGCCACCAGCAGGGGCACGAACGACGAAAAACTGTTTTTT.

The chain links TRBV18 to TRBJ2-1, with 8 bases aligning to TRBD2. V lost 2 bases to trimming and J lost 8 bases; unmatched junction nucleotides: 11. CDR3 size: 16 residues. CDR1 and CDR2 (germline): KGHSH, LQKENI. DNA for the CDR3: TGTGCCAGCTCACCATTCCAGGGACTAGGGACCCATGAGCAGTTCTTC. Its translation is CASSPFQGLGTHEQFF.

CDR3 loop: CASTRIGFTGELFF. As DNA, the CDR3 is TGTGCCAGCACCCGGATCGGGTTTACCGGGGAGCTGTTTTTT. This chain links TRBV2 with TRBJ2-2, with no clear D. Per germline, CDR1 SNHLY and CDR2 FYNNEI. This CDR3 region has 14 residues. Trimming took 7 bases from V and 5 from J, leaving 14 bases between them.

The gene calls are TRBV6-5 and TRBJ1-1; D ambiguous. V lost 6 bases to trimming and J lost 4 bases, with 12 bases between them. CDR1 is MNHEY, CDR2 SVGAGI, per germline. The CDR3 is 13 amino acids. The CDR3 loop is CASSILVGTEAFF. In DNA, the CDR3 is TGTGCCAGCAGCATTCTAGTGGGCACTGAAGCTTTCTTT.

The chain combines TRBV29-1 with TRBJ2-1; TRBD2 aligns across 11 bases. This CDR3 is 13 amino acids long. Germline values: CDR1 SQVTM, CDR2 ANQGSEA. V gave up 8 bases and J gave up 6 bases; unmatched junction bases: 6. Here the CDR3 reads CSLHSGRGNEQFF. The DNA of the CDR3 is TGCAGCCTACATAGCGGGAGGGGCAATGAGCAGTTCTTC.

V gene TRBV28 combines with J gene TRBJ2-7; 8 bases fit TRBD1. CDR3 length: 14 residues. Germline lookup yields CDR1 MDHEN and CDR2 SYDVKM. J lost 4 bases, V lost 6 bases, and 8 bases had no gene match. CDR3 sequence reads: CASRGPGGIYEQYF. The CDR3 DNA follows: TGTGCCAGCAGGGGGCCAGGGGGCATTTACGAGCAGTACTTC.

Of note for this clone: A much larger clone differs by one base, so this may be a read error. Other DNA sequences of this sample code for an identical CDR3. The chain's CDR3 is CASSDRGTEAFF. CDR3 nucleotides: TGTGCCAGCAGTGACAGGGGGACTGAAGCTTTCTTT. This chain connects TRBV2 to TRBJ1-1; the match to TRBD1 covers 7 bases. The CDR3 has 12 amino acids. J lost 5 bases, V lost 3 bases, and 0 bases had no gene match. Germline CDR1 and CDR2: SNHLY and FYNNEI. Full variable domain (missing parts from reference TRBV2 and TRBJ1-1): EPEVTQTPSHQVTQMGQEVILRCVPISNHLYFYWYRQILGQKVEFLVSFYNNEISEKSEIFDDQFSVERPDGSNFTLKIRSTKLEDSAMYFCASSDRGTEAFFGQGTRLTVV.

This clone was recorded only once. The J gene is TRBJ2-1, the V gene TRBV5-4; possible D gene TRBD2, 5 bases. V lost 4 bases to trimming and J lost 9 bases, with 20 bases between them. Germline assignment: CDR1 SGHNT and CDR2 YYREEE (reference sequence). CDR3 size: 15 residues. CDR3 bases: TGTGCCAGCAGCCTCGACCCGACCAAAGGAGGTGAGCAGTTCTTC. This codes for CASSLDPTKGGEQFF.

V is TRBV5-4 and J is TRBJ1-1; 9 bases are a match to TRBD1. V gave up 6 bases and J gave up 5 bases; unmatched junction bases: 8. Germline V gene sequence: CDR1 SGHNT, CDR2 YYREEE (reference sequence). The CDR3 totals 14 residues. CDR3 sequence reads: CASTSRDRDTEAFF. The CDR3 bases are TGTGCCAGCACCTCCCGGGACAGGGATACTGAAGCTTTCTTT.

The rearrangement links TRBV6-5 to TRBJ2-7; 7 bases agree with TRBD1. The CDR3 consists of 14 residues. Germline V gene data show CDR1 as MNHEY and CDR2 as SVGAGI. V lost 6 bases and J lost 7; bases outside the gene matches: 12. In nucleotides, the CDR3 is TGTGCCAGCAGAAAGGGACAGAACCTCGGGGAGCAGTACTTC. Protein: CASRKGQNLGEQYF.

The chain links TRBV7-2 to TRBJ2-7; possibly TRBD1 for D (6 bases). This CDR3 region has 12 residues. Looked up from germline, CDR1 is SGHTA and CDR2 is FQGNSA. V dropped 6 bases and J dropped 7 bases, with 13 bases sitting between them. The CDR3 bases are TGTGCCAGCAGGGAACAGGGTAGTGAGCAGTACTTC. Translation gives CASREQGSEQYF.

The chain employs TRBV27 and TRBJ2-1; 9 positions agree with TRBD2. Germline lookup yields CDR1 MNHEY and CDR2 SMNVEV (reference sequence). The CDR3 has 15 amino acids. Trimming at V came to 5 bases and at J to 1 base, leaving 3 bases not matched to a gene. For the CDR3, the DNA is TGTGCCAGCAGTCGTACTAGCGGGTCCTACAATGAGCAGTTCTTC. Translation gives CASSRTSGSYNEQFF.

This chain uses TRBV11-3 with TRBJ2-7, with 11 bases identical to TRBD2. Trimming took 0 bases from V and 5 from J; bases not matched to a gene: 9. The CDR3 sequence is 17 residues long. From germline, CDR1 is SGHNT and CDR2 YENEEA. CDR3 sequence reads: CASSLDTGLAVLNEQYF. Written as DNA, the CDR3 is TGTGCCAGCAGCTTAGACACGGGACTAGCGGTTTTGAACGAGCAGTACTTC.

Written as DNA, the CDR3 is TGTGCCAGCAGCCGGCGGCTAGCGGGAACCGGGTTCTACAATGAGCAGTTCTTC. Protein sequence: CASSRRLAGTGFYNEQFF. V usage is TRBV5-6 and J usage is TRBJ2-1; 9 nucleotides line up with TRBD2. The junction had 14 bases not matched to a gene; V was cut back by 4 bases and J by 3 bases. The CDR3 runs to 18 residues. Per the germline V gene, CDR1 is SGHDT and CDR2 is YYEEEE. The variable domain in full, completed from reference TRBV5-6 and TRBJ2-1, reads DAGVTQSPTHLIKTRGQQVTLRCSPKSGHDTVSWYQQALGQGPQFIFQYYEEEERQRGNFPDRFSGHQFPNYSSELNVNALLLGDSALYLCASSRRLAGTGFYNEQFFGPGTRLTVL.

This clone was observed a single time. The chain couples TRBV6-1 to TRBJ2-5, with a possible D match to TRBD2 (5 bases). Looked up from germline, CDR1 is MNHNS and CDR2 is SASEGT. V was shortened by 2 bases and J by 5 bases, with 18 bases between the two germline ends. This CDR3 is 16 amino acids long. The DNA of the CDR3 is TGTGCCAGCAGTGAAATCCGGACTGCCCTGGGGGAGACCCAGTACTTC. Protein sequence: CASSEIRTALGETQYF.

This chain uses TRBV9 with TRBJ1-5; D is undetermined. Between the trimmed V and J ends, which lost 1 base and 3 bases, there was a span of 5 bases. Germline V CDR1 and CDR2: SGDLS, YYNGEE. CDR3 size: 13 residues. The CDR3 loop reads CASSVYTNQPQHF. The CDR3 DNA follows: TGTGCCAGCAGCGTATACACCAATCAGCCCCAGCATTTT.

The gene calls are TRBV28 and TRBJ1-3; D might be TRBD1 (6 bases). Deletions cut 6 bases from V and 2 bases from J, with 11 bases between. The germline gives CDR1 MDHEN, CDR2 SYDVKM. CDR3 length: 14 amino acids. CDR3 protein: CASRQQGTGNTIYF. The CDR3 DNA reads as TGTGCCAGCAGGCAACAGGGTACTGGAAACACCATATATTTT. Full variable domain (remainder filled in from reference TRBV28 and TRBJ1-3): DVKVTQSSRYLVKRTGEKVFLECVQDMDHENMFWYRQDPGLGLRLIYFSYDVKMKEKGDIPEGYSVSREKKERFSLILESASTNQTSMYLCASRQQGTGNTIYFGEGSWLTVV.

The gene calls are TRBV5-4 and TRBJ2-5; perhaps TRBD1 as D (6 bases). This CDR3 comprises 15 residues. Germline CDR1 is SGHNT and CDR2 is YYREEE (reference sequence). Trimming pared 7 bases from V and 1 base from J, leaving 17 bases between. CDR3 nucleotide sequence: TGTGCCAGCGGCGAAGTGCAGGGGCCCCAAGAGACCCAGTACTTC. This encodes CASGEVQGPQETQYF.

The V and J genes are TRBV27 and TRBJ2-7; D not certain. Trimming stripped 3 bases from V and 4 bases from J, with 13 bases between. Germline V CDR1 and CDR2: MNHEY, SMNVEV (reference sequence). The CDR3 extends over 14 amino acids. CDR3 DNA: TGTGCCAGCAGTTTGGCACAGAACTTTTACGAGCAGTACTTC. It codes for CASSLAQNFYEQYF.